This T cell receptor (beta chain) derives from a study of response to subunit inactivated influenza vaccine. Study results and limitations: There was a suggestion from the authors that each seasonal influenza vaccination recruits few new T cells.

In this sample, this clonotype turned up many times. What it binds is not known. Germline-derived CDR1 and CDR2 are KGHSH and LQKENI. Trimming took off 6 bases at V and 5 bases at J, with 10 bases between the two ends. The CDR3 has 12 residues. MiXCR was run by TCRdb on the RT-PCR reads, yielding one entry per CDR3 protein. The table lists around 570,000 distinct CDR3 sequences, approximately 7.7% of them singletons. The sample here was PBMCs from blood, taken 23 to 25 months after vaccination. This TCR was sampled from a man aged 50 to 69 who received an inactivated influenza vaccine. This chain joins TRBV18 and TRBJ1-1, with D maybe TRBD1 (5 bases). The CDR3, as DNA: TGTGCCAGCTCCCGGGGGTTAACTGAAGCTTTCTTT. It translates to CASSRGLTEAFF.